The 14 T cell receptor beta chains reported below all come from one sample, sequenced in a study of shared clonotypes between healthy human individuals. Generated by immunoSEQ multiplex PCR, the TCRdb table keeps only in-frame clones and is missing some. The sample contains some 2,400,000 clones, more than 90% of which appear only once. The sequenced material came from naive CD4+ T cells sorted from blood. The subset denotes: CD45RA+ positively selected. These receptors came from a man younger than 30 in good health.

CDR3: CASSPGSMGNWYEQYF. CDR3 in DNA: TGTGCCAGCAGCCCTGGGAGTATGGGTAATTGGTACGAGCAGTACTTC. V gene TRBV7-2 combines with J gene TRBJ2-7, with TRBD2 as a possible D gene (5 bases). CDR3 size: 16 residues. V dropped 5 bases and J dropped 4 bases, with 21 bases sitting between them. Germline CDR1 and CDR2: SGHTA and FQGNSA.

As regards this clone: Different DNA sequences within this sample yield the same CDR3. J is TRBJ1-3 and V is TRBV30; D unresolved. The V end was cut by 0 bases, the J end by 7 bases, with 7 bases between. This CDR3 region has 12 residues. Germline CDR1 reads GTSNPN; CDR2 reads SVGIG (reference sequence). The CDR3 DNA reads as TGTGCCTGGAGTGTAACGGGGAACACCATATATTTT. Translated: CAWSVTGNTIYF.

V usage is TRBV25-1 and J usage is TRBJ2-3; 13 positions match TRBD2. The CDR3 length is 16 residues. Trimming took 5 bases from V and 5 from J; bases not matched to a gene: 7. The germline V gene has CDR1 MGHDK and CDR2 SYGVNS. The CDR3 is CASSTGRLAGGDTQYF. CDR3 DNA sequence: TGTGCCAGCAGTACAGGGAGACTAGCGGGAGGAGATACGCAGTATTTT. The whole variable domain, filled in from reference TRBV25-1 and TRBJ2-3, reads EADIYQTPRYLVIGTGKKITLECSQTMGHDKMYWYQQDPGMELHLIHYSYGVNSTEKGDLSSESTVSRIRTEHFPLTLESARPSHTSQYLCASSTGRLAGGDTQYFGPGTRLTVL.

The gene calls are TRBV18 and TRBJ1-3; tentatively, D is TRBD1 (6 bases). CDR1 is KGHSH and CDR2 is LQKENI in the germline V gene. Between the trimmed V and J ends, which lost 2 bases and 0 bases, there was a span of 17 bases. CDR3 length: 18 amino acids. The CDR3 bases are TGTGCCAGCTCACCAGTGACAGGACCGATTTACTCTGGAAACACCATATATTTT. Translated, it gives CASSPVTGPIYSGNTIYF.

The rearrangement uses TRBV21-1 and TRBJ2-7; the D segment call TRBD1 is taken from the table without a DNA check. TRBV21-1 is a recognized pseudogene. The CDR3 totals 15 residues. Written as DNA, the CDR3 is TGTGCCAGCACCTGGGACAGGGCGACCTCCTACGAGCAGTACTTC. This encodes CASTWDRATSYEQYF.

The rearrangement joins TRBV19 to TRBJ1-5; 8 bases map to TRBD1. Germline trimming cut 7 bases from V and 6 bases from J; bases unmatched to any gene: 5. This CDR3 is built from 13 residues. Germline loops: CDR1 LNHDA, CDR2 SQIVND (reference sequence). CDR3 region: CASTDRGTQPQHF. CDR3 DNA sequence: TGTGCCAGTACCGACAGGGGTACTCAGCCCCAGCATTTT.

V usage is TRBV5-1 and J usage is TRBJ1-1; D is ambiguous. Between the trimmed V and J ends, which lost 1 base and 2 bases, there was a span of 12 bases. Per the germline V gene, CDR1 is SGHRS and CDR2 is YFSETQ. This CDR3 contains 15 residues. The CDR3, as DNA: TGCGCCAGCAGCTTGTGGGCTACCGGTAACACTGAAGCTTTCTTT. This encodes CASSLWATGNTEAFF.

This clone showed up just once. The CDR3 spells CASSPPAGQGDEQYF. The CDR3 DNA reads TGTGCCAGCTCACCTCCGGCGGGACAGGGAGACGAGCAGTACTTC. This chain links TRBV18 with TRBJ2-7; 9 nucleotides agree with TRBD1. The ends lost 3 bases at V and 5 bases at J; junction bases unmatched: 8. The germline V gene encodes CDR1 KGHSH and CDR2 LQKENI. CDR3 length equals 15 residues. Together with reference TRBV18 and TRBJ2-7, the CDR3 gives the full variable domain: NAGVMQNPRHLVRRRGQEARLRCSPMKGHSHVYWYRQLPEEGLKFMVYLQKENIIDESGMPKERFSAEFPKEGPSILRIQQVVRGDSAAYFCASSPPAGQGDEQYFGPGTRLTVT.

CDR3 sequence: CAWSLRGSPQEFEQYF. DNA of the CDR3: TGTGCCTGGAGTCTCAGGGGGAGTCCTCAAGAGTTCGAGCAGTACTTC. The chain recombines TRBV30 with TRBJ2-7; 7 positions match TRBD1. Unmatched junction bases numbered 16, after V lost 2 bases and J lost 6 bases. Per germline, CDR1 GTSNPN and CDR2 SVGIG (reference sequence). The CDR3 is 16 residues long.

Comments on this clone: Other DNA sequences of this sample code for an identical CDR3. V gene TRBV5-4 combines with J gene TRBJ2-7; TRBD1 matches at 11 bases. There are 15 residues in the CDR3. The ends lost 3 bases at V and 4 bases at J; junction bases unmatched: 6. The germline CDR1 and CDR2 sequences are SGHNT and YYREEE (reference sequence). CDR3 protein: CASSSTGTGGYEQYF. Here the CDR3 DNA reads TGTGCCAGCAGCTCCACCGGGACAGGGGGATACGAGCAGTACTTC.

J is TRBJ1-3 and V is TRBV10-3, with D unclear. Germline V lookup: CDR1 ENHRY, CDR2 SYGVKD. V was pared by 4 bases and J by 4 bases, with 14 bases between. CDR3 length: 15 residues. In nucleotides, the CDR3 is TGTGCCATCAGTGCCGGGCCGGCAGAGGGAAACACCATATATTTT. Translated, it gives CAISAGPAEGNTIYF.

A word on this clone: Other DNA variants within this sample encode the same CDR3. The chain links TRBV9 to TRBJ2-4; unclear D gene. This CDR3 region has 14 residues. Germline CDR1 reads SGDLS; CDR2 reads YYNGEE. The V gene lost 0 bases and the J gene lost 0 bases, with 4 bases spanning the gap. Here the CDR3 reads CASSVGLAKNIQYF. DNA for the CDR3: TGTGCCAGCAGCGTAGGGTTAGCCAAAAACATTCAGTACTTC. Full variable domain (rest looked up from reference TRBV9 and TRBJ2-4): DSGVTQTPKHLITATGQRVTLRCSPRSGDLSVYWYQQSLDQGLQFLIQYYNGEERAKGNILERFSAQQFPDLHSELNLSSLELGDSALYFCASSVGLAKNIQYFGAGTRLSVL.

CDR3 protein: CSVYEGVYGYTF. Written as DNA, the CDR3 is TGCAGCGTTTACGAAGGGGTTTATGGCTACACCTTC. The chain is built from TRBV29-1 and TRBJ1-2; maybe TRBD1 (5 bases). The germline V and J ends were trimmed by 5 bases and 5 bases, with 12 bases remaining between them. This CDR3 is built from 12 residues. Germline assignment: CDR1 SQVTM and CDR2 ANQGSEA.

The chain recombines TRBV10-2 with TRBJ1-4; D gene ambiguous. The germline V gene has CDR1 WSHSY and CDR2 SAAADI. The V and J ends lost 5 bases and 4 bases respectively, with 8 bases between them. The length of the CDR3 is 13 residues. DNA for the CDR3: TGCGCCAGCAGTAGAGGCGTTAATGAAAAACTGTTTTTT. This gives the protein CASSRGVNEKLFF.